The T cell receptor beta chain described here comes from a study of blood T cell repertoires in COVID-19. About the research overall: Nucleic acid was either cDNA or gDNA, and it came from T cells, B-cell-depleted T cells, or PBMCs.

Clones were read by immunoSEQ multiplex PCR, and TCRdb kept only the in-frame ones, dropping some. The profile shows approximately 170,000 clones, about 88% of them singletons. V shed 6 bases and J shed 10 bases, with 21 bases lying between them. CDR3 size: 13 residues. The V gene's germline CDR1 is SQVTM and CDR2 ANQGSEA. This clone was detected only a few times. The receptor was isolated from a woman of 80 years or more with acute or convalescent COVID-19. Sequencing used peripheral blood. The chain has TRBV29-1 and TRBJ1-2; D perhaps matches TRBD1 (6 bases). CDR3 residues: CSVTPQGKEDYTF. CDR3 nucleotide sequence: TGCAGCGTCACCCCGCAGGGGAAGGAGGACTACACCTTC.